This is a list of T cell receptor beta chains from one sample in a study of T cell responses to AZD1222 COVID-19 vaccine. Profiled with immunoSEQ multiplex PCR; TCRdb holds only in-frame clones, not every one. The table includes 120,000 to 150,000 clones, roughly 89% detected once. This material consisted of peripheral blood, taken 28 days after the second AZD1222 dose. The receptors were gathered from an adult who received the AZD1222 COVID-19 vaccine. Each CDR3 is given with its conserved first and last residue. A D gene is named only where the DNA matches it firmly. Not all rows give a size; the values are once, few, many and, for expanded clones, a class.

size	V	J	D	DNA	CDR3
.	TRBV7-8	TRBJ2-7	.	TGTGCCAGCAGCTCATACCGGGACACCTCCTACGAGCAGTACTTC	CASSSYRDTSYEQYF
.	TRBV28	TRBJ1-1	.	TGTGCCAGCAGCCGCCGGATCTGGCTCGCGAACACTGAAGCTTTCTTT	CASSRRIWLANTEAFF
once	TRBV5-1	TRBJ2-5	TRBD2	TGCGCCAGCAGCTCGACTAGCGGGACGCCTCAAGAGACCCAGTACTTC	CASSSTSGTPQETQYF
once	TRBV6-5	TRBJ1-4	.	TGTGCCAGCAGTTACTCCGACGGAGGGAATGAAAAACTGTTTTTT	CASSYSDGGNEKLFF
once	TRBV13	TRBJ2-1	.	TGTGCCAGCAGCTTTCCAGGAGTTGGAGGGGTAAACAATGAGCAGTTCTTC	CASSFPGVGGVNNEQFF
.	TRBV25-1	TRBJ2-2	TRBD2	TGTGCCAGCGGAGTAGCGGGGCTGAACACCGGGGAGCTGTTTTTT	CASGVAGLNTGELFF
.	TRBV6-5	TRBJ1-2	TRBD1	TGTGCCAGCAGTTACTCGGGACAGGGGGGAATCGGCTACACCTTC	CASSYSGQGGIGYTF
.	TRBV2	TRBJ1-3	.	TGTGCCAGCAGTGAGTCCCTAAACACCATATATTTT	CASSESLNTIYF
.	TRBV4-1	TRBJ1-1	TRBD1	TGCGCCAGCAGCCAGCAGGGGGGAAAGGGGACGAACACTGAAGCTTTCTTT	CASSQQGGKGTNTEAFF
.	TRBV28	TRBJ2-5	TRBD1	TGTGCCAGCAGTTTCTGGACTCCGGGGACAGGACAAGAGACCCAGTACTTC	CASSFWTPGTGQETQYF
.	TRBV6-5	TRBJ2-7	.	TGTGCCAGCAGTAGAGGACAGTCCCCCTACGAGCAGTACTTC	CASSRGQSPYEQYF
once	TRBV11-2	TRBJ2-3	.	TGTGCCAGCAGCTTAGATCAAGGGACAGATACGCAGTATTTT	CASSLDQGTDTQYF
.	TRBV7-8	TRBJ1-1	.	TGTGCCAGCAGCTTAGGGAGGAGGTTGAACACTGAAGCTTTCTTT	CASSLGRRLNTEAFF
.	TRBV9	TRBJ1-1	.	TGTGCCAGCAGCCGGGCGGCAACCGACGGCACTGAAGCTTTCTTT	CASSRAATDGTEAFF
.	TRBV27	TRBJ1-6	.	TGTGCCAGCAGTCCACGTAATTCACCCCTCCACTTT	CASSPRNSPLHF
once	TRBV9	TRBJ1-6	.	TGTGCCAGCAGCGCTGGGGCGGGAAATTCACCCCTCCACTTT	CASSAGAGNSPLHF
.	TRBV29-1	TRBJ1-2	.	TGCAGCGTTGGTGACCCTTGGGACGGCGCCTATGGCTACACCTTC	CSVGDPWDGAYGYTF
.	TRBV5-4	TRBJ2-7	.	TGTGCCAGCAGGTCGGGACTCCTGACTAACGAGCAGTACTTC	CASRSGLLTNEQYF
.	TRBV4-2	TRBJ2-1	.	TGTGCCAGCAGCCCCGGGACGGACAATGAGCAGTTCTTC	CASSPGTDNEQFF
few	TRBV2	TRBJ2-2	.	TGTGCCAGCAGTGCCCAACAGGGCGGGGCCGGGGAGCTGTTTTTT	CASSAQQGGAGELFF
.	TRBV6-5	TRBJ2-3	TRBD2	TGTGCCAGCAGTTACGGAGCGGGAGGGAGTGGAGATACGCAGTATTTT	CASSYGAGGSGDTQYF
few	TRBV19	TRBJ2-7	TRBD1	TGTGCCAGTAGTAGAGGGACAGGGGGCTCCTACGAGCAGTACTTC	CASSRGTGGSYEQYF
.	TRBV4-2	TRBJ1-4	.	TGTGCCAGCAGCCAAGAAAGGACAACTAATGAAAAACTGTTTTTT	CASSQERTTNEKLFF
.	TRBV20-1	TRBJ2-4	.	TGCAGTGCTAGAGCTGTAGACATTTCCTATTTC	CSARAVDISYF
.	TRBV6-5	TRBJ2-1	TRBD2	TGTGCCAGCAGTTACGGACTAGGAGGCAACAATGAGCAGTTCTTC	CASSYGLGGNNEQFF
.	TRBV15	TRBJ2-1	.	TGTGCCACCAGCAAGTCGCAGGGCGGGGCCCCCTACAATGAGCAGTTCTTC	CATSKSQGGAPYNEQFF
.	TRBV24-1	TRBJ1-2	.	TGTGCCACCAGTGCCACGGATTCAAACAACTATGGCTACACCTTC	CATSATDSNNYGYTF
.	TRBV28	TRBJ1-5	.	TGTGCCAGCGCGCGCGGGGGCAATCAGCCCCAGCATTTT	CASARGGNQPQHF
.	TRBV5-1	TRBJ2-5	TRBD2	TGCGCCAGCAGCCCGGGATTAGCGGGAGGCGGGGAGACCCAGTACTTC	CASSPGLAGGGETQYF
.	TRBV30	TRBJ2-5	TRBD1	TGTGCCTGGAGTGAGGCAGGGGGAGAGACCCAGTACTTC	CAWSEAGGETQYF
.	TRBV30	TRBJ1-4	.	TGTGCCTGGAGTCCCCGCGGGGCTGAAAAACTGTTTTTT	CAWSPRGAEKLFF
once	TRBV7-2	TRBJ1-2	TRBD1	TGTGCCAGCAGCCAAGACAGGGGTAACTATGGCTACACCTTC	CASSQDRGNYGYTF
.	TRBV11-3	TRBJ1-1	.	TGTGCCAGCAGCTTAGATGGGGCGGCAGAAGCTTTCTTT	CASSLDGAAEAFF
.	TRBV19	TRBJ2-1	.	TGTGCCAGTAGCCAGACCAGGGGTGAGCAGTTCTTC	CASSQTRGEQFF
.	TRBV29-1	TRBJ1-1	.	TGCAGCGTTGAAGTCGGGGGAGACGGAGCTTTCTTT	CSVEVGGDGAFF
.	TRBV5-1	TRBJ1-2	TRBD1	TGCGCCAGCAGCTTGGAGGGACAGGGATTCTATGGCTACACCTTC	CASSLEGQGFYGYTF
once	TRBV10-1	TRBJ2-1	.	TGCGCCAGCAGTCCTTATGGTCCTGGGGGAGGTGAGCAGTTCTTC	CASSPYGPGGGEQFF
.	TRBV30	TRBJ1-5	TRBD1	TGTGCCTGGAGTAAGCTACAGGGGAGTCAGCCCCAGCATTTT	CAWSKLQGSQPQHF
.	TRBV7-9	TRBJ2-7	.	TGTGCCAGCAGCCCCCACCAATTCGTGGGAGCGGGCAACGAGCAGTACTTC	CASSPHQFVGAGNEQYF
.	TRBV11-2	TRBJ1-4	.	TGTGCCAGCAGCTTTGGCGCGGGAGTGCGGGAAAAACTGTTTTTT	CASSFGAGVREKLFF
.	TRBV27	TRBJ2-7	.	TGTGCCAGCAGTTTCACAGCCTCCTACGAGCAGTACTTC	CASSFTASYEQYF
.	TRBV2	TRBJ1-2	.	TGTGCCAGCACAAGAAACTATGGCTACACCTTC	CASTRNYGYTF
.	TRBV28	TRBJ2-3	.	TGTGCCAGCAGTTTATTAACAAGGGAGCAGTATTTT	CASSLLTREQYF
.	TRBV6-5	TRBJ1-2	.	TGTGCCACCATATCCGGGCCTATCTATGGCTACACCTTC	CATISGPIYGYTF
.	TRBV7-9	TRBJ1-5	.	TGTGCCAGCAGCTCTGGGGACGCTTCGGGGGAGCCCCAGCATTTT	CASSSGDASGEPQHF
.	TRBV15	TRBJ2-2	.	TGTGCCACCAGCAGCTCGGGAGATCAATGGACCGGGGAGCTGTTTTTT	CATSSSGDQWTGELFF
.	TRBV3-1/TRBV3-2	TRBJ1-5	.	TGTGCCAGCAGCCCTACCATTGGCAATCAGCCCCAGCATTTT	CASSPTIGNQPQHF
.	TRBV7-2	TRBJ1-3	.	TGTGCCAGCAGCTCGCGGACACTCTCTGGAAACACCATATATTTT	CASSSRTLSGNTIYF